This is a list of T cell receptor beta chains from one sample in a study of cytomegalovirus exposure and HLA in healthy donors. Produced via immunoSEQ multiplex PCR; TCRdb's table is partial and in-frame only. Counted here are about 130,000 clones, 70% to 90% occurring once; the ten biggest clones make up approximately 20%. The sequencing input was PBMCs. These receptors were obtained from a man aged 18 to 30 in good health and CMV-seropositive. Each CDR3 is given with its conserved first and last residue. D genes are given only for firm matches. Size tells how often a clone was seen (once, few, many) or the class of an expanded clone, and some rows leave it out.

>TRBV6-5|TRBJ1-1|.|.
CASSSEGTEAFF
TGTGCCAGCAGTTCCGAGGGCACTGAAGCTTTCTTT
>TRBV14|TRBJ1-2|.|.
CASSPAGVNYGYTF
TGTGCCAGCAGCCCAGCAGGCGTTAACTATGGCTACACCTTC
>TRBV5-1|TRBJ1-1|.|.
CASSLGENTEAFF
TGCGCCAGCAGCTTAGGGGAGAACACTGAAGCTTTCTTT
>TRBV19|TRBJ1-5|.|.
CATWAPNRERPQHF
TGTGCCACCTGGGCCCCGAATAGAGAACGGCCCCAGCATTTT
>TRBV2|TRBJ2-3|TRBD2|.
CASDLLVGGGEDTQYF
TGTGCCAGCGACTTGCTTGTTGGCGGGGGGGAAGATACGCAGTATTTT
>TRBV28|TRBJ2-3|TRBD2|.
CASSLLAGYTDTQYF
TGTGCCAGCAGTTTGCTAGCGGGGTACACAGATACGCAGTATTTT
>TRBV6-6|TRBJ1-1|.|once
CASLLRGDGLNTEAFF
TGTGCCTCTCTCCTCCGGGGGGATGGACTGAACACTGAAGCTTTCTTT
>TRBV5-6|TRBJ1-6|.|.
CASSSGETANSPLHF
TGTGCCAGCAGCTCAGGAGAGACAGCTAATTCACCCCTCCACTTT
>TRBV7-3|TRBJ2-7|TRBD2|.
CASSISGGAVEQYF
TGTGCCAGCAGCATTAGCGGGGGGGCAGTTGAGCAGTACTTC
>TRBV9|TRBJ1-1|.|.
CASSVQALNTEAFF
TGTGCCAGCAGCGTACAGGCGTTGAACACTGAAGCTTTCTTT
>TRBV10-2|TRBJ1-5|.|.
CASSSGNQPQHF
TGCGCCAGCAGTTCAGGGAACCAGCCCCAGCATTTT
>TRBV9|TRBJ1-5|.|.
CASSVGTADQPQHF
TGTGCCAGCAGCGTAGGAACAGCTGATCAGCCCCAGCATTTT
>TRBV7-3|TRBJ1-1|.|.
CASSSGFNTEAFF
TGTGCCAGCAGCTCGGGTTTTAACACTGAAGCTTTCTTT
>TRBV11-2|TRBJ2-7|TRBD2|.
CASSLGRGELASPYEQYF
TGTGCCAGCAGCTTAGGGAGAGGGGAACTAGCGAGCCCCTACGAGCAGTACTTC
>TRBV9|TRBJ1-2|.|.
CASSDGQLNYGYTF
TGTGCCAGCAGCGACGGACAGCTTAACTATGGCTACACCTTC
>TRBV23-1|TRBJ1-2|.|.
CASSQVSGFHGYTF
TGCGCCAGCAGTCAAGTGTCAGGGTTCCATGGCTACACCTTC
>TRBV7-8|TRBJ2-1|.|.
CASSLQVVDEQFF
TGTGCCAGCAGCTTACAGGTGGTCGATGAGCAGTTCTTC
>TRBV5-1|TRBJ1-2|.|.
CASSQDKNGYTF
TGCGCCAGCAGCCAGGACAAGAATGGCTACACCTTC
>TRBV10-3|TRBJ1-1|TRBD1|.
CAISSGTVNTEAFF
TGTGCCATCAGTAGTGGGACAGTGAACACTGAAGCTTTCTTT
>TRBV6-5|TRBJ2-2|TRBD1|.
CASTSDRENTGELFF
TGTGCCAGCACCTCCGACAGGGAGAACACCGGGGAGCTGTTTTTT
>TRBV4-2|TRBJ1-2|TRBD1|.
CASSQNQGAGSFYGYTF
TGTGCCAGCAGCCAAAACCAGGGGGCCGGATCCTTCTATGGCTACACCTTC